This T cell receptor (beta chain) derives from a study of cytomegalovirus exposure and HLA in healthy donors (dated by TCRdb to about 2017). Background for the entire study: According to an earlier analysis of a few hundred of the donors, about 180 million T cells yielded approximately 120 million unique TCR beta sequences and around 280 Gb of sequence data. An early release that covered about 640 HLA-typed donors contained approximately 320 gigabases of sequencing data and approximately 85 million unique TCR sequences. Of the approximately 400 genotyped donors, 75% to 85% were placed in the genetic ancestry cluster associated with self-reported Caucasian donors. The study aimed to test whether signatures of past pathogen exposure could be identified by cataloging public T cell receptors. Using immunosequencing, the study profiled T cell repertoires from about 650 subjects and related those repertoires to cytomegalovirus serostatus. Besides the first cohort of approximately 710 subjects, a separate validation cohort made up of over 100 different subjects was used. To predict cytomegalovirus infection status, the study combined high-throughput TCR immunosequencing, statistical association of individual TCRs with disease status, and machine learning. A later analysis re-analyzed previously published TCR beta repertoires from about 730 donors and added high-resolution HLA genotyping to study TCR occurrence patterns. In the later analysis, no new phenotypic data were used to find candidate immune exposures; instead, reliance was placed on TCR beta sequences and their occurrence across donors. An earlier analysis of nearly 600 of the donors applied high-throughput TCR beta sequencing to assess whether each TCR beta V gene segment acted as functional or pseudogenic. Donor age, sex, ethnicity and CMV serostatus were compiled alongside the repertoire data. A later genetic analysis took genome-wide SNP genotypes for about 55% of the 666 donors and used that subset as a discovery cohort. All discovery cohort repertoires had been generated using a single sequencing platform. Class I and class II HLA loci were covered by the typing at four-digit resolution. Typing coverage varied by locus: about 620-630 donors for A, B, C, DRB1 and DQB1; more than 500 for DQA1; about 570 for DPA1; approximately 450 for DPB1. Because of strong linkage in the cohort, a handful of DR-DQ haplotypes were treated as single units for association and clustering. Across 398 genotyped donors of the cohort, an average of 235,054 unique TCR beta nucleotide sequences per donor were sequenced, and about a sixth of those sequences were non-productive.

In total, fewer than 750 healthy bone marrow donors made up the cohort. All cohort members were sampled while nominally healthy, although unrecorded immune exposures were likely present. The donor tested CMV seronegative, placing the donor among the 350 or so seronegative members of the cohort. A peripheral blood sample was provided by each donor, and peripheral blood mononuclear cells were used for TCR beta sequencing. Genomic DNA extraction from the blood cell samples was performed with the Qiagen DNeasy Blood Extraction Kit. With respect to this clone: Its cognate antigen has yet to be identified. The record has no base qualities; no much larger clone is one base away.

The full study reports these points: According to a later analysis, parvovirus B19, influenza, CMV and Epstein-Barr virus appeared linked to several top co-occurrence clusters. According to the authors, the approach could potentially be generalized to other disease states and immunological phenotypes. The study gave a list of 150 to 200 TCR beta chains associated with cytomegalovirus. In a later analysis, TCR association rates were found to vary across HLA loci, with the most associated TCRs seen for DRB1 alleles and the fewest for HLA-C alleles. When HLA alleles, especially DR and DQ, strongly co-occurred, TCR associations were difficult to assign to individual alleles. A further reported finding was that TCR beta sequences accurately predicted the HLA-A and HLA-B alleles for most subjects in the first cohort. In vitro tests confirmed that three of the cytomegalovirus-associated TCR beta chains recognize cytomegalovirus antigens. Compared with equally common non-associated chains, HLA-associated TCR beta chains in a later analysis were more clonally expanded and had lower generation probabilities. In a later analysis, most CMV-associated TCR beta chains were found to appear HLA-restricted, with HLA associations seemingly driven largely by CMV exposure. Across donors, most TCR sequences were observed very rarely, whereas some public TCRs were present in many individuals. According to a later genetic analysis, donors in an Asian-associated ancestry cluster had fewer N-insertions in productive TCRs than the roughly 660-donor mean. Because the 87-base-pair reads could not distinguish some IMGT-functional V segments, including TRBV6-2 and TRBV6-3, those segments were excluded. The sequencing pipeline was judged likely to have produced a cluster of highly shared sequence variants as a technical artifact. In an earlier analysis of 587 of the donors, most TCR beta V segments appeared in productive rearrangements about 87% or about 30% of the time, broadly matching IMGT annotations. In this cohort, only TCR beta chains were sequenced, and detectable features were limited by the absence of alpha or paired-chain data. The only immune exposure information available for the cohort was CMV serostatus. The classifier was reported to diagnose cytomegalovirus status with high specificity and sensitivity in both the original and validation cohorts. In a later genetic analysis, a missense DCLRE1C variant was associated with V-gene and J-gene trimming of TCR beta chains, and the association was replicated in an independent cohort. Linkage disequilibrium might explain the correlated functional status among segregating V segments, but an unknown experimental factor could not be excluded. Presence/absence analyses assumed roughly uniform sequencing depth across donors, an assumption that may not hold. Over 15 rarely observed V segments, including chromosome 9 orphons, were excluded from the earlier analysis of almost 600 of the donors because counts were too low. At a false discovery rate of 0.05, a later analysis linked under 20,000 TCR beta sequences to specific HLA alleles. Because some donors lacked HLA typing at each locus, the association tests relied only on the typed subset.

Library preparation used the immunoSEQ multiplex PCR assay. A mixture of 60 forward primers for TCR Vbeta segments and 13 reverse primers for TCR Jbeta segments was used in the multiplex PCR. The CDR3 region of rearranged TCR beta genes was amplified from genomic DNA with a multiplex PCR assay. The Illumina HiSeq System was used to sequence the amplified TCR beta libraries as 87-base-pair reads. Per the original workflow: A later analysis tallied tens of millions of unique TCR beta chains across the 666 repertoires, and some 10 million of those chains were shared by two or more donors. Raw reads were error-corrected and collapsed into unique sequences with a nearest-neighbor algorithm that merged closely related sequences to remove PCR and sequencing errors. To assign V, D and J gene segments, CDR3 sequences were aligned to IMGT reference sequences. For a sequence to be retained, a match of at least six nucleotides to both a V gene segment and a J gene segment was required. Rearrangements were classified as productive when the CDR3 lacked stop codons and remained in frame with V and J, and all other rearrangements were classified as non-productive. CDR3 was defined according to IMGT convention as the region running from the second conserved V-encoded cysteine to the conserved J-encoded phenylalanine. In an earlier analysis of more than 550 of the donors, sequences lacking an unambiguous match to a single V gene segment were excluded. An earlier analysis of fewer than 750 of the donors called V segments functional above 56.7% productive rearrangements and segregating when the between-donor standard deviation exceeded 5%. To diagnose cytomegalovirus status from the catalog of TCR beta chain sequences, a statistical classification framework was built. In a later analysis, V and J genes were assigned by comparing TCR nucleotide sequences against IMGT/GENE-DB human TR gene sequences. Using the TCRdist pipeline, a later analysis assigned CDR3 sequences along with most-parsimonious VDJ recombination scenarios. In a later analysis, each TCR beta chain was defined by its CDR3 amino acid sequence together with its V-gene family, and reads without a unique V-gene family were excluded. As a way to deal with suspected cross-contamination and a sequencing artifact, a later analysis dropped 500 to 700 nucleotide sequences that were highly shared and had low generation probability. In a later analysis, a clonal expansion index was calculated for each public chain from normalized within-repertoire ranks of inferred template counts. In a later analysis, generation probabilities were computed using a VDJ recombination model fitted to out-of-frame rearrangements, and the results were checked against IGoR. A later analysis scored TCR-TCR, TCR-HLA and TCR-CMV co-occurrence with hypergeometric tests, applying a repertoire-size bias correction to TCR pairs. To estimate false discovery rates, a later analysis permuted the HLA or CMV assignments 20 times. In a later analysis, co-occurring TCRs were grouped with DBSCAN, and TCRdist sequence similarity was added when clustering was performed within HLA-allele-positive subsets. For co-occurrence clustering, repertoires with fewer than 30,000 or more than 120,000 public chains were excluded, along with roughly five repertoires with anomalous nucleotide sharing. TCRdb holds this immuneACCESS table with in-frame rearrangements only. Some clones are missing; in checked studies, unresolved V genes explain under half, and the rest has no known cause. V, J and clone size reflect that table, while D and trimming were determined from the DNA. Within this sample are about 150,000 clones, with around three fifths of them counted one time only. The ten largest clonotypes hold about 2.6% of the sample.

Looking up the germline V gene yields CDR1 MNHEY and CDR2 SVGAGI. V loses 6 bases, J loses 3 bases, and the germline ends lie 12 bases apart. Spanning cysteine to phenylalanine, the CDR3 consists of 14 amino acids. This entry keeps only the CDR3 DNA: 42 bases, framed from base 1. The V and J genes are TRBV6-5 and TRBJ2-4, with a tentative D gene TRBD1 over 6 matching bases. This sequence was found in a woman aged 35 to 49 in good health and CMV-seronegative. Sequencing was performed on PBMCs. CDR3 reads: CASSQGLGKNIQYF. The DNA is as follows: TGTGCCAGCAGCCAGGGGCTGGGCAAAAACATTCAGTACTTC.